This T cell receptor (beta chain) was sequenced during a study of CD8 T cells in Susac syndrome (dated by TCRdb to between 2018 and 2021). Describing the broader study: Whether CD8+ T cell activation and differentiation in Susac syndrome was antigen driven was tested using repertoire sequencing. The clonality of the CD8+ T cell repertoire was compared across 11 to 12 healthy donors, some 14 Susac syndrome patients and under 17 multiple sclerosis patients. Study-wide findings and limitations: The number of individuals in the TCR sequencing and HLA analysis was acknowledged as relatively small.

The junction shows trimming of 0 bases on V and 2 bases on J, plus 11 bases between the germline ends. The germline V gene (reference sequence) yields MNHEY for CDR1 and SMNVEV for CDR2. Reading from cysteine to phenylalanine, the CDR3 counts 15 amino acids. Only the CDR3 portion is preserved as DNA: 45 bases, with reading frame beginning at the first base. RNA was extracted using the RNeasy kit, and about 0.5 to 1 ug of the RNA was reverse transcribed with random hexamers. The immunoSEQ multiplex PCR assay, covering 54 Vbeta and 13 Jbeta segments, was used to amplify TCR beta CDR3 regions. To correct PCR amplification bias, a synthetic template baseline was used for both primer optimization and computational correction. Regarding the original processing steps: Reads were assigned to V, D and J genes according to IMGT and analyzed in immunoSEQ Analyzer, with only productive sequences retained. To calculate clonality, Shannon entropy was normalized by log2 of the number of productive unique sequences and then subtracted from one. For each patient and control, public and private clones were evaluated within the 100 most prevalent clones. Clones were defined as Susac-specific if absent from the healthy and MS cohorts, from around 1,000 published viral clones and from other ImmuneACCESS disease sequences. In-frame beta chains were kept once TCRdb had trimmed the public reads at Q25 with fastp and called clones with MiXCR. Merged by CDR3 protein, the rows form single entries marked with the most common genes and DNA. The V and J calls shown here were made by TCRdb, not taken from the authors' results. In all, the sample holds some 300,000 distinct CDR3 sequences, and over 75% of those were seen once. The ten top clones hold about 0.22% of the sample.

There are a few counts of this clonotype. Its antigen is not yet known. Base-call qualities are not available, and no considerably larger clone is one nucleotide away. Peripheral blood CD8+ and CD4+ T cells from healthy donors, Susac syndrome patients and multiple sclerosis patients were profiled by high-throughput TCR beta sequencing. The multiple sclerosis controls were treatment-naive patients whose relapsing-remitting disease, either stable or active, fulfilled the revised McDonald criteria. Bulk CD8+ and CD4+ T cells were purified by magnetic negative isolation, whereas CD8+ TEMRA cells were enriched by FACS. Blood was drawn into EDTA tubes, processed within 24 hours, and PBMCs were isolated by density gradient centrifugation. PBMCs destined for TCR sequencing were cryopreserved in liquid nitrogen and later thawed in a 37 °C water bath. Purity of sorted or isolated CD4+, CD8+ and CD8+ TEMRA cells was at least 90%.

The sequencing sample was made of CD8+ T cells from PBMCs. This receptor chain uses TRBV27 and TRBJ2-7; too little of a D gene remains to name it. The sequence came from a human donor with multiple sclerosis. The sequenced DNA is TGTGCCAGCAGTTTATCGAGCACGGGTACCTACGAGCAGTACTTC. The resulting protein is CASSLSSTGTYEQYF.